This TCR beta chain was sequenced in a study of cytomegalovirus exposure and HLA in healthy donors listed by TCRdb under 2017. In terms of the full investigation: An earlier analysis of approximately 550 of the donors reported more than 250 Gb of sequence data and 120 million or so unique TCR beta sequences from approximately 180 million T cells. An early release covering 550 to 650 HLA-typed donors comprised about 300 gigabases of sequencing data and 85 million or so unique TCR sequences. The genetic ancestry cluster associated with self-reported Caucasian donors included 65% to 90% of the approximately 410 genotyped donors. The study aimed to test whether signatures of past pathogen exposure could be identified by cataloging public T cell receptors. The study profiled the T cell repertoires of fewer than 850 subjects by immunosequencing and related them to cytomegalovirus serostatus. In addition to the first cohort of roughly 700 subjects, a separate validation cohort of approximately 110 different subjects was used. High-throughput TCR immunosequencing, statistical association of individual TCRs with disease status, and machine learning were combined to predict cytomegalovirus infection status. In a later analysis, previously published TCR beta repertoires from fewer than 750 donors were re-analyzed and high-resolution HLA genotyping was added so that TCR occurrence patterns could be studied. The later analysis used no new phenotypic data to find candidate immune exposures, relying instead on TCR beta sequences and their occurrence across donors. To decide whether each TCR beta V gene segment behaved as functional or pseudogenic, an earlier analysis of some 600 of the donors relied on high-throughput TCR beta sequencing. Donor age, sex, ethnicity and CMV serostatus were collected together with the repertoire data. A later genetic analysis used genome-wide SNP genotypes for about 60% of the roughly 700 donors, treating that subset as a discovery cohort. Every discovery cohort repertoire had been produced on one sequencing platform. HLA typing included class I and class II loci at four-digit resolution. The number of typed donors differed by locus: about 620-630 for A, B, C, DRB1 and DQB1; 522 for DQA1; over 600 for DPA1; and some 450 for DPB1. A handful of DR-DQ haplotypes were handled as single units for association and clustering because linkage in the cohort was strong. Among roughly 400 genotyped donors of the cohort, an average of approximately 200,000 unique TCR beta nucleotide sequences was sequenced per donor, of which approximately 19% were non-productive.

Study-wide conclusions, independent of this receptor: Sequencing depth was assumed to be roughly uniform across donors in the presence/absence analyses, though that assumption may not hold. When HLA alleles, especially DR and DQ, strongly co-occurred, TCR associations were difficult to assign to individual alleles. According to a later analysis, parvovirus B19, influenza, CMV and Epstein-Barr virus appeared linked to several top co-occurrence clusters. Because HLA typing was missing for some donors at each locus, association tests included only the typed subset. The sequencing pipeline was judged likely to have produced a cluster of highly shared sequence variants as a technical artifact. Some IMGT-functional V segments, including TRBV6-2 and TRBV6-3, could not be told apart with the 87-base-pair reads, so those segments were excluded. The earlier analysis of approximately 540 of the donors excluded 15 to 20 rarely observed V segments, including chromosome 9 orphons, because counts were too low. In vitro tests confirmed that a few of the cytomegalovirus-associated TCR beta chains recognize cytomegalovirus antigens. Linkage disequilibrium might explain the correlated functional status among segregating V segments, but an unknown experimental factor could not be excluded. Across donors, most TCR sequences were observed very rarely, whereas some public TCRs were present in many individuals. The only immune exposure information available for the cohort was CMV serostatus. A further reported finding was that TCR beta sequences accurately predicted the HLA-A and HLA-B alleles for most subjects in the first cohort. Cytomegalovirus status was reported to be diagnosed by the classifier with high specificity and sensitivity in both the original and validation cohorts. The study gave a list of about 170 TCR beta chains associated with cytomegalovirus. A later genetic analysis associated a missense DCLRE1C variant with V-gene and J-gene trimming of TCR beta chains, and an independent cohort replicated the association. Broadly in line with IMGT annotations, most TCR beta V segments showed up in productive rearrangements about 87% or about 30% of the time in an earlier analysis of 587 of the donors. A later analysis associated about 18,000 TCR beta sequences with specific HLA alleles at a false discovery rate of 0.05. A later analysis found that TCR association rates varied across HLA loci, with DRB1 alleles showing the most associated TCRs and HLA-C alleles the fewest. The cohort was sequenced for TCR beta chains only, and without alpha or paired-chain data the features that could be detected were limited. In a later analysis, HLA-associated TCR beta chains showed more clonal expansion and lower generation probabilities than non-associated chains that were equally common. In a later genetic analysis, fewer N-insertions in productive TCRs were reported among donors in an Asian-associated ancestry cluster than the roughly 700-donor mean. It was suggested by the authors that the approach could potentially be generalized to other disease states and immunological phenotypes. In a later analysis, most CMV-associated TCR beta chains were found to appear HLA-restricted, with HLA associations seemingly driven largely by CMV exposure.

The cohort consisted of 600 or so healthy bone marrow donors. All cohort members were sampled while nominally healthy, although unrecorded immune exposures were likely present. The donor was CMV seropositive and was included in the group of 250 to 350 seropositive cohort members. A peripheral blood sample was collected from each donor, and TCR beta sequencing was performed on peripheral blood mononuclear cells. Genomic DNA was extracted from the blood cell samples with the Qiagen DNeasy Blood Extraction Kit. From the cysteine up to the phenylalanine, the CDR3 has a length of 16 residues. Only the CDR3 portion is preserved as DNA: 48 bases, with reading frame beginning at the first base. The germline V gene (reference sequence) specifies PRHDT as CDR1 and FYEKMQ as CDR2. V ends up 4 bases short and J 2 bases short, with an unmatched junction base count of 5. Library preparation was by the immunoSEQ multiplex PCR assay. A mixture of 60 forward primers for TCR Vbeta segments and 13 reverse primers for TCR Jbeta segments was used in the multiplex PCR. The CDR3 region of rearranged TCR beta genes was amplified from genomic DNA with a multiplex PCR assay. The amplified TCR beta libraries were sequenced on the Illumina HiSeq System as 87-base-pair reads. In the authors' own workflow: Across the 600 to 700 repertoires, a later analysis counted 60 million to 90 million unique TCR beta chains, 9 million to 14 million of which were shared by at least two donors. To remove PCR and sequencing errors, raw reads were error-corrected and collapsed into unique sequences using a nearest-neighbor algorithm that merged closely related sequences. To assign V, D and J gene segments, CDR3 sequences were aligned to IMGT reference sequences. Each retained sequence needed at least a six-nucleotide match to both a V gene segment and a J gene segment. A rearrangement was called productive if the CDR3 had no stop codons and remained in frame with V and J, and every other rearrangement was called non-productive. CDR3 was defined according to IMGT convention as the region running from the second conserved V-encoded cysteine to the conserved J-encoded phenylalanine. The earlier analysis of some 600 of the donors excluded sequences that lacked an unambiguous match to a single V gene segment. In an earlier analysis of 587 of the donors, V segments were called functional above 56.7% productive rearrangements and were called segregating when the between-donor standard deviation exceeded 5%. A statistical classification framework was built to diagnose cytomegalovirus status from the catalog of TCR beta chain sequences. A later analysis assigned V and J genes by comparing TCR nucleotide sequences with IMGT/GENE-DB human TR gene sequences. Using the TCRdist pipeline, a later analysis assigned CDR3 sequences along with most-parsimonious VDJ recombination scenarios. In a later analysis, every TCR beta chain was defined by the combination of its CDR3 amino acid sequence and its V-gene family, and reads without a unique V-gene family were dropped. In a later analysis, nearly 600 highly shared, low-generation-probability nucleotide sequences were removed to address suspected cross-contamination and a sequencing artifact. In a later analysis, a clonal expansion index for each public chain was calculated from normalized within-repertoire ranks of inferred template counts. A later analysis computed generation probabilities with a VDJ recombination model fitted to out-of-frame rearrangements, and checked the results against IGoR. A later analysis scored TCR-TCR, TCR-HLA and TCR-CMV co-occurrence with hypergeometric tests, applying a repertoire-size bias correction to TCR pairs. A later analysis estimated false discovery rates by permuting HLA or CMV assignments 20 times. In a later analysis, co-occurring TCRs were grouped with DBSCAN, and TCRdist sequence similarity was added when clustering was performed within HLA-allele-positive subsets. Co-occurrence clustering excluded repertoires with fewer than 30,000 or more than 120,000 public chains, plus five with anomalous nucleotide sharing. Sourced from immuneACCESS, this table was stored by TCRdb with only in-frame sequences that have V and J called. A share of the clones is absent; for the studies checked, an unresolved V gene accounts for under half, and the remainder has no known explanation. For V, J and clone size, that table is used; D and trimming come from the DNA. The sample records 150,000 or so clones, around four fifths of which are singletons. 1% of the sample is held by the ten biggest clonotypes.

On this clone: Its binding antigen is unknown. Base qualities were left out, and no much larger clone turns up one base away.

This sequence originates from a woman aged 50 to 65 in good health and CMV-seropositive. The sample taken for sequencing was PBMCs. The chain is made from TRBV13 and TRBJ2-3, and 11 bases in between align with TRBD2. The CDR3 reads as follows: CASSSLAGGFTDTQYF. The DNA sequence is as follows: TGTGCCAGCAGCTCCCTAGCGGGGGGTTTCACAGATACGCAGTATTTT.